A single sample gave rise to the 18 T cell receptor beta chains below, sequenced in a study of Ad26.COV2.S vaccination and SARS-CoV-2 variants. Profiled with immunoSEQ multiplex PCR; TCRdb holds only in-frame clones, not every one. This sample has around 250,000 clones, with approximately 88% found just once. Indicated treatment: about 20 received Ad26.COV2.S at low or high dose, single or two shots; several received placebo; per-sample allocation not given. The samples were gathered on day 63 after the first injection of vaccine or placebo. The sequenced sample was peripheral blood, obtained in a trial of Ad26.COV2.S vaccine versus placebo. The receptors here all came from a person aged 18-65 years who received the Ad26.COV2.S COVID-19 vaccine or a placebo.

The rearrangement joins TRBV15 to TRBJ1-1; 9 bases align to TRBD1. The CDR3 has 16 amino acids. Losses at the gene ends were 10 bases for V and 4 bases for J; bases not matched to a gene: 16. CDR1 and CDR2 (germline): LNHNV, YYDKDF (reference sequence). CDR3 amino acids: CASRPDGTGTVTEAFF. CDR3 nucleotide sequence: TGTGCCAGCAGACCAGACGGGACAGGGACGGTCACTGAAGCTTTCTTT. Combining the CDR3 with reference TRBV15 and TRBJ1-1 gives the whole variable domain DAMVIQNPRYQVTQFGKPVTLSCSQTLNHNVMYWYQQKSSQAPKLLFHYYDKDFNNEADTPDNFQSRRPNTSFCFLDIRSPGLGDTAMYLCASRPDGTGTVTEAFFGQGTRLTVV.

The chain couples TRBV5-1 to TRBJ2-5; D is possibly TRBD1 (5 bases). The V gene lost 4 bases and the J gene lost 2 bases, with 15 bases spanning the gap. Germline loops: CDR1 SGHRS, CDR2 YFSETQ. CDR3 length: 15 amino acids. This chain's CDR3 is CASSPGQRLQETQYF. CDR3 nucleotide sequence: TGCGCCAGCAGCCCAGGACAACGGCTTCAAGAGACCCAGTACTTC.

The V call is TRBV5-1, the J call TRBJ2-7, with D unresolved. Trimming left V 5 bases short and J 4 bases short, with 13 bases between. Per the germline V gene, CDR1 is SGHRS and CDR2 is YFSETQ. The CDR3 extends over 13 amino acids. The CDR3 is CASRIPRSYEQYF. As DNA, the CDR3 is TGCGCCAGCAGAATCCCTAGATCTTACGAGCAGTACTTC.

This rearrangement joins TRBV6-2 or TRBV6-3 to TRBJ1-5, with a tentative D call TRBD1 (5 bases). The CDR3 sequence is 15 residues long. The germline gives CDR1 MNHEY, CDR2 SVGEGT. Trimming pared 4 bases from V and 2 bases from J, leaving 12 bases between. CDR3: CASSSGNRGNQPQHF. CDR3 nucleotides: TGTGCCAGCAGTTCAGGGAATAGAGGCAATCAGCCCCAGCATTTT.

As to this clone: The sample contains more than one DNA sequence encoding this CDR3. The chain has TRBV18 and TRBJ2-3, with D unclear. The CDR3 has 14 residues. The germline V and J ends were trimmed by 0 bases and 1 base, with 5 bases remaining between them. The germline V gene has CDR1 KGHSH and CDR2 LQKENI. In DNA form, the CDR3 reads TGTGCCAGCTCACCACCAACCCGCACAGATACGCAGTATTTT. Its protein is CASSPPTRTDTQYF.

V is TRBV15 and J is TRBJ2-3; D uncertain. This CDR3 is built from 18 residues. V lost 0 bases, J lost 0 bases, and 16 bases lay in between. Germline loops: CDR1 LNHNV, CDR2 YYDKDF (reference sequence). CDR3 DNA sequence: TGTGCCACCAGCAGAGAATGGCATACAGCATCTAGCACAGATACGCAGTATTTT. It is translated as CATSREWHTASSTDTQYF.

This clone was observed once. The chain links TRBV30 to TRBJ1-5, with TRBD1 identical over 9 bases. Germline CDR1 GTSNPN, CDR2 SVGIG (reference sequence). The ends lost 2 bases at V and 5 bases at J; junction bases unmatched: 4. The CDR3 spans 14 residues. The CDR3 DNA follows: TGTGCCTGGAGTATAGGACAGGGGCATCAGCCCCAGCATTTT. Its protein is CAWSIGQGHQPQHF.

This chain links TRBV6-5 with TRBJ2-7; weak D call: TRBD2 (6 bases). Between the trimmed V and J ends, which lost 0 bases and 0 bases, there was a span of 12 bases. The CDR3 extends over 16 amino acids. Germline CDR1 and CDR2: MNHEY and SVGAGI. The CDR3 coding sequence is TGTGCCAGCAGTTACTCGGAGGGGACCCTCTCCTACGAGCAGTACTTC. This sequence encodes CASSYSEGTLSYEQYF.

The chain employs TRBV11-3 and TRBJ2-1; D unresolved. The V end was cut by 4 bases, the J end by 9 bases, with 10 bases between. Germline V lookup: CDR1 SGHNT, CDR2 YENEEA. The CDR3 loop spans 12 amino acids. Here the CDR3 reads CASSSEGFEQFF. CDR3 sequence (DNA): TGTGCCAGCAGCTCAGAAGGCTTTGAGCAGTTCTTC.

The genes are TRBV7-2 and TRBJ1-6; unclear D gene. Germline lookup yields CDR1 SGHTA and CDR2 FQGNSA. The CDR3 runs to 12 residues. V lost 1 base to trimming and J lost 9 bases, with 4 bases between them. Here the CDR3 DNA reads TGTGCCAGCAGCTTAGTGGGTTCACCCCTCCACTTT. This sequence encodes CASSLVGSPLHF.

The CDR3 DNA sequence: TGTGCCAGCAGCTTAGCTGAGTACACTGAAGCTTTCTTT. Translated: CASSLAEYTEAFF. The chain joins TRBV7-9 to TRBJ1-1; D call uncertain. The germline V gene encodes CDR1 SEHNR and CDR2 FQNEAQ (reference sequence). V lost 0 bases and J lost 3, with 5 bases in between. This CDR3 contains 13 residues. Supplemented by reference TRBV7-9 and TRBJ1-1, the full variable domain reads DTGVSQNPRHKITKRGQNVTFRCDPISEHNRLYWYRQTLGQGPEFLTYFQNEAQLEKSRLLSDRFSAERPKGSFSTLEIQRTEQGDSAMYLCASSLAEYTEAFFGQGTRLTVV.

The chain joins TRBV4-2 to TRBJ1-4; the D is unclear. In germline, CDR1 is LGHNA, CDR2 YNFKEQ. Trimming pared 2 bases from V and 5 bases from J, leaving 12 bases between. CDR3 length: 15 amino acids. The CDR3 sequence: CASSQSEGLNEKLFF. The CDR3 DNA is TGTGCCAGCAGCCAATCGGAGGGCTTGAATGAAAAACTGTTTTTT.

This clone has a handful of counts. The chain is built from TRBV18 and TRBJ2-4; D tentatively fits TRBD1 or TRBD2 (6 bases each). V was cut by 0 bases and J by 0 bases, with 9 bases left in between. CDR3 length: 16 residues. Germline CDR1 is KGHSH and CDR2 is LQKENI. The DNA of the CDR3 is TGTGCCAGCTCACCACCACAGGGACTAGCCAAAAACATTCAGTACTTC. It is translated as CASSPPQGLAKNIQYF.

This clone occurred once. The V and J genes are TRBV3-1 (or the pseudogene TRBV3-2) and TRBJ2-5; the match to TRBD2 covers 7 bases. The CDR3 has 17 residues. Per germline, CDR1 LGHDT and CDR2 YNNKEL (reference sequence). The V segment lost 1 base and the J segment 2 bases; nucleotides outside the gene matches: 10. The DNA of the CDR3 is TGTGCCAGCAGCCAAGGAGGGCCTAGCGGACATCAAGAGACCCAGTACTTC. This gives the protein CASSQGGPSGHQETQYF.

This chain joins TRBV6-2 or TRBV6-3 and TRBJ2-3; 7 bases fit TRBD2. Germline V gene lookup returns CDR1 MNHEY and CDR2 SVGEGT. The CDR3 totals 16 residues. The V and J ends lost 2 bases and 4 bases, in that order; junction bases with no gene match: 9. This CDR3 reads CASSYASGVWADTQYF. CDR3 DNA sequence: TGTGCCAGCAGTTACGCCAGCGGGGTCTGGGCAGATACGCAGTATTTT.

This clone was counted a few times. The chain couples TRBV2 to TRBJ2-7, with TRBD2 identical over 13 bases. This CDR3 has 15 residues. Trimming cost V 5 bases and J 4 bases; bases outside gene matches: 5. Looked up from germline, CDR1 is SNHLY and CDR2 is FYNNEI. CDR3 protein: CASSQRTSGSYEQYV. As DNA, the CDR3 is TGTGCCAGCAGTCAGCGGACTAGCGGGAGTTACGAGCAGTACGTC.

The chain combines TRBV4-3 with TRBJ2-3; D is perhaps TRBD2 (6 bases). CDR1 LGHNA and CDR2 YSLEER come from the germline V gene. The CDR3 is made up of 16 amino acids. The V end lost 0 bases, the J end lost 6 bases, and 16 bases lay between the germline ends. DNA of the CDR3: TGCGCCAGCAGCCAAGAGGGGCACCGGAGGGCGGATACGCAGTATTTT. Translated, it gives CASSQEGHRRADTQYF.

This clone has only a few counts. The J gene is TRBJ2-3, the V gene TRBV7-3; 12 bases agree with TRBD2. This CDR3 spans 15 amino acids. J gave up 3 bases and V 6 bases, and 4 bases lay outside the gene matches. CDR1 and CDR2 from the germline V gene are SGHTA and FQGTGA. Written as DNA, the CDR3 is TGTGCCAGCAGTCTAGCGGGAGGGGTTACAGATACGCAGTATTTT. Its translation: CASSLAGGVTDTQYF.